These 26 T cell receptor beta chains originate from one sample sequenced in a study of blood T cells in healthy people across ages. Primed by a sample-barcoded 5' primer and a J-beta primer mix, a second PCR proceeded for about 6 to 11 cycles. A single record per CDR3 protein comes from TCRdb applying MiXCR to the 5' RACE reads. The sample carries about 320,000 distinct CDR3 sequences, 25% to 30% recorded once. Specimen: blood. These receptors were collected from a woman in her 70s in good health.

This clonotype was counted only a few times. The V and J genes are TRBV20-1 and TRBJ2-7; D is possibly TRBD2 (6 bases). Trimming took off 6 bases at V and 9 bases at J, with 21 bases between the two ends. Germline loops: CDR1 DFQATT, CDR2 SNEGSKA (reference sequence). This CDR3 is built from 13 residues. CDR3 loop: CSALRTTGRGQYF. CDR3 sequence (DNA): TGCAGTGCCCTCCGAACTACGGGGCGGGGGCAGTACTTC.

A few counts support this clonotype. This chain joins TRBV20-1 and TRBJ1-5; TRBD1 agrees at 7 bases. The germline V gene encodes CDR1 DFQATT and CDR2 SNEGSKA (reference sequence). The ends lost 3 bases at V and 0 bases at J; junction bases unmatched: 8. This CDR3 spans 16 amino acids. The CDR3 sequence is CSARVGQPYSNQPQHF. The CDR3 bases are TGCAGTGCTAGGGTGGGACAGCCCTATAGCAATCAGCCCCAGCATTTT.

This rearrangement joins TRBV3-1 to TRBJ1-4; a weak D match, TRBD1 (6 bases). With 4 bases removed from V and 7 bases from J, the gap between germline ends came to 13 bases. The CDR3 extends over 14 amino acids. The germline gives CDR1 LGHDT, CDR2 YNNKEL (reference sequence). CDR3 region: CASSLRGGLEKLFF. CDR3 nucleotide sequence: TGTGCCAGCAGCCTCAGGGGTGGACTTGAAAAACTGTTTTTT.

Only a few counts were recorded for this clonotype. This chain connects TRBV28 to TRBJ1-3; D is uncertain. CDR3 length equals 14 residues. V gave up 5 bases and J gave up 4 bases, with 12 bases separating them. Per germline, CDR1 MDHEN and CDR2 SYDVKM. The CDR3 region has the DNA TGTGCCAGCAGTACCCCTGGAATGGGAAACACCATATATTTT. It yields the protein CASSTPGMGNTIYF.

This clonotype was found a few times. The chain employs TRBV4-1 and TRBJ2-3; TRBD2 agrees at 7 bases. From germline, CDR1 is MGHRA and CDR2 YSYEKL. The CDR3 is 17 amino acids. The J segment lost 7 bases and the V segment lost 0 bases, leaving 13 bases of the junction unmatched. The CDR3 protein is CASSQDGLAALRNTQYF. The CDR3 bases are TGCGCCAGCAGCCAAGACGGGCTAGCGGCTCTCAGGAATACGCAGTATTTT.

As DNA, the CDR3 is TGTGCCAGCAATAATTACAGGGGGTTTGGTGAAAAACTGTTTTTT. It is translated as CASNNYRGFGEKLFF. The rearrangement joins TRBV2 to TRBJ1-4; 8 bases agree with TRBD1. The ends lost 7 bases at V and 7 bases at J; junction bases unmatched: 11. CDR1 is SNHLY and CDR2 is FYNNEI in the germline V gene. The CDR3 has 15 residues.

The chain links TRBV25-1 to TRBJ1-1; no clear D. Germline CDR1 is MGHDK and CDR2 is SYGVNS. CDR3 length equals 12 residues. Deletions cut 4 bases from V and 2 bases from J, with 5 bases between. The CDR3 DNA reads as TGTGCCAGCAGTGGCCCTAACACTGAAGCTTTCTTT. It specifies CASSGPNTEAFF.

The rearrangement joins TRBV20-1 to TRBJ2-7; 8 positions match TRBD2. J gave up 4 bases and V 3 bases, and 8 bases lay outside the gene matches. The CDR3 is 14 residues long. CDR1 DFQATT and CDR2 SNEGSKA come from the germline V gene (reference sequence). Here the CDR3 reads CSASAGGGRYEQYF. CDR3 nucleotide sequence: TGCAGTGCTAGCGCCGGGGGGGGAAGGTACGAGCAGTACTTC.

The chain couples TRBV28 to TRBJ2-5; 9 bases match TRBD2. After removal of 6 bases from V and 3 bases from J, the junction contained 11 bases not matched to a gene. Germline V gene sequence: CDR1 MDHEN, CDR2 SYDVKM. CDR3 length: 16 amino acids. The CDR3, as DNA: TGTGCCAGCAGCCCAACGATGGGACTAGCAGAAGAGACCCAGTACTTC. This translates into CASSPTMGLAEETQYF.

This clonotype was detected only a few times. The chain carries TRBV7-2 and TRBJ2-5; D not certain. Germline values: CDR1 SGHTA, CDR2 FQGNSA. CDR3 length: 12 amino acids. Deletions cut 2 bases from V and 5 bases from J, with 6 bases between. As DNA, the CDR3 is TGTGCCAGCAGCTTATTCGCCGAGACCCAGTACTTC. The encoded protein is CASSLFAETQYF.

This chain links TRBV7-2 with TRBJ2-3; the D gene is possibly TRBD2 (6 bases). Trimming took off 6 bases at V and 2 bases at J, with 18 bases between the two ends. CDR3 length equals 16 residues. Germline V gives CDR1 SGHTA, CDR2 FQGNSA. The DNA for the CDR3 is TGTGCCAGCAGTCGCGGGCGCGGGGCGACCACAGATACGCAGTATTTT. This encodes CASSRGRGATTDTQYF.

The chain recombines TRBV28 with TRBJ1-1; possible D gene TRBD1, 5 bases. CDR3 size: 16 residues. The germline CDR1 and CDR2 sequences are MDHEN and SYDVKM. V lost 10 bases to trimming and J lost 0 bases, with 21 bases between them. The CDR3 nucleotides are TGTGCCACCTTTCGCCCTCAGGGAATCATGAACACTGAAGCTTTCTTT. Amino acid sequence: CATFRPQGIMNTEAFF. The whole variable domain, filled in from reference TRBV28 and TRBJ1-1, reads DVKVTQSSRYLVKRTGEKVFLECVQDMDHENMFWYRQDPGLGLRLIYFSYDVKMKEKGDIPEGYSVSREKKERFSLILESASTNQTSMYLCATFRPQGIMNTEAFFGQGTRLTVV.

The chain links TRBV12-3 or TRBV12-4 to TRBJ1-4, with D possibly being TRBD1 (5 bases). The CDR3 has 15 residues. The V and J ends lost 6 bases and 0 bases respectively, with 11 bases between them. DNA of the CDR3: TGTGCCAGCAGGGTGGGGCTAGCAACTAATGAAAAACTGTTTTTT. It codes for CASRVGLATNEKLFF.

This chain joins TRBV3-1 and TRBJ2-7, with 7 bases aligning to TRBD2. This CDR3 has 16 residues. V lost 5 bases, J lost 0 bases, and 10 bases stayed unmatched. Germline V lookup: CDR1 LGHDT, CDR2 YNNKEL (reference sequence). CDR3 in amino acids: CASSATASGLSYEQYF. For the CDR3, the DNA is TGTGCCAGCAGCGCGACTGCTAGCGGTCTCTCCTACGAGCAGTACTTC.

This chain uses TRBV6-1 with TRBJ1-2; a weak D match, TRBD1 (6 bases). This CDR3 has 16 residues. V lost 4 bases and J 4 bases, leaving 19 bases between the germline ends. Germline V gene data show CDR1 as MNHNS and CDR2 as SASEGT. The CDR3 sequence: CASSGRVGGEGYGYTF. In DNA, the CDR3 is TGTGCCAGCAGTGGGAGAGTGGGGGGCGAAGGCTATGGCTACACCTTC.

This clonotype was counted only a few times. The chain links TRBV5-1 to TRBJ2-1, with D perhaps TRBD2 (5 bases). The germline V gene has CDR1 SGHRS and CDR2 YFSETQ. This CDR3 is built from 14 residues. V dropped 4 bases and J dropped 2 bases, with 10 bases sitting between them. Written as DNA, the CDR3 is TGCGCCAGCAGCATCTTAGCGACCTACAATGAGCAGTTCTTC. This sequence encodes CASSILATYNEQFF.

The table lists this clonotype with many counts. The V gene is TRBV28, the J gene TRBJ2-5; 11 bases line up with TRBD1. Trimming at V came to 5 bases and at J to 5 bases, leaving 7 bases not matched to a gene. Germline CDR1 and CDR2: MDHEN and SYDVKM. This CDR3 region has 15 residues. The CDR3 nucleotides read TGTGCCAGCAGTCAAAGGACAGGGGGCCGGGAGACCCAGTACTTC. This translates into CASSQRTGGRETQYF. Based on the CDR3 plus reference TRBV28 and TRBJ2-5, the full variable domain is DVKVTQSSRYLVKRTGEKVFLECVQDMDHENMFWYRQDPGLGLRLIYFSYDVKMKEKGDIPEGYSVSREKKERFSLILESASTNQTSMYLCASSQRTGGRETQYFGPGTRLLVL.

The rearrangement links TRBV27 to TRBJ1-2; maybe TRBD1 (6 bases). The CDR3 runs 13 residues. Germline lookup yields CDR1 MNHEY and CDR2 SMNVEV (reference sequence). Trimming removed 1 base from V and 7 bases from J, with 10 bases in between. Here the CDR3 reads CASSLLGARGYTF. The CDR3 DNA reads TGTGCCAGCAGTTTATTGGGGGCCCGTGGCTACACCTTC.

This clonotype was detected a few times. The J gene is TRBJ2-5, the V gene TRBV3-1; D is uncertain. The DNA end lines up better with TRBJ2-7; the J call may be wrong. CDR3 length equals 14 residues. The germline V gene has CDR1 LGHDT and CDR2 YNNKEL (reference sequence). CDR3 sequence reads: CASSQTSSYYEQYF. CDR3 nucleotide sequence: TGTGCCAGCAGCCAGACAAGTTCCTACTACGAGCAGTACTTC.

This chain connects TRBV21-1 to TRBJ2-7; the D call in the table, TRBD1, was not verified against the DNA. TRBV21-1 is classified as a pseudogene. This CDR3 is built from 13 residues. The CDR3 DNA reads as TGTGCCAGCAGCAAAGTGGGGGCCGGAAAACAGTACTTC. It translates to CASSKVGAGKQYF.

The chain links TRBV20-1 to TRBJ2-7; D not resolved. CDR1 is DFQATT, CDR2 SNEGSKA, per germline (reference sequence). The CDR3 has 16 residues. With 0 bases removed from V and 0 bases from J, the gap between germline ends came to 15 bases. As DNA, the CDR3 is TGCAGTGCTAGAGATCGTGGAGCGAGCAGCTCCTACGAGCAGTACTTC. It is translated as CSARDRGASSSYEQYF.

This clonotype was counted between two and nine times. The chain links TRBV6-5 to TRBJ1-3; D unresolved. Trimming cost V 3 bases and J 3 bases, with 6 bases left between them. CDR1 and CDR2 from the germline V gene are MNHEY and SVGAGI. CDR3 length: 13 residues. CDR3 sequence (DNA): TGTGCCAGCAGTTATGTCGGTGGAAACACCATATATTTT. Protein: CASSYVGGNTIYF.

The V call is TRBV5-6, the J call TRBJ1-1, with 7 positions matching TRBD1. V was pared by 0 bases and J by 4 bases, with 9 bases of the junction left unmatched. This CDR3 contains 16 residues. The germline V gene encodes CDR1 SGHDT and CDR2 YYEEEE. CDR3 in amino acids: CASSLGVKGALTEAFF. CDR3 bases: TGTGCCAGCAGCTTGGGGGTTAAGGGGGCGCTCACTGAAGCTTTCTTT.

The chain has TRBV20-1 and TRBJ2-1; D uncertain. The CDR3 contains 15 residues. The germline gives CDR1 DFQATT, CDR2 SNEGSKA (reference sequence). Trimming removed 0 bases from V and 3 bases from J, with 12 bases in between. The CDR3 nucleotides read TGCAGTGCTAGAGAGAACCGGGTCGACTACAATGAGCAGTTCTTC. This sequence encodes CSARENRVDYNEQFF.

This clonotype occurred a few times. V is TRBV9 and J is TRBJ2-2; TRBD2 agrees at 12 bases. Germline CDR1 and CDR2: SGDLS and YYNGEE. This CDR3 comprises 16 residues. Germline trimming cut 0 bases from V and 6 bases from J; bases unmatched to any gene: 3. As DNA, the CDR3 is TGTGCCAGCAGCGTAGGGACTAGCGGGATCTCCGGGGAGCTGTTTTTT. Amino acid sequence: CASSVGTSGISGELFF.

This clonotype was counted between two and nine times. The chain links TRBV28 to TRBJ2-7; 7 bases line up with TRBD1. The junction had 3 bases not matched to a gene; V was cut back by 8 bases and J by 2 bases. Germline loops: CDR1 MDHEN, CDR2 SYDVKM. The CDR3 covers 12 residues. The chain's CDR3 is CASQTGTYEQYF. The CDR3, as DNA: TGTGCCAGCCAGACAGGGACCTACGAGCAGTACTTC. Full variable domain (missing parts from reference TRBV28 and TRBJ2-7): DVKVTQSSRYLVKRTGEKVFLECVQDMDHENMFWYRQDPGLGLRLIYFSYDVKMKEKGDIPEGYSVSREKKERFSLILESASTNQTSMYLCASQTGTYEQYFGPGTRLTVT.